Given below is one T cell receptor beta chain in context. Germline V CDR1 and CDR2: LNHNV, YYDKDF (reference sequence). The V and J ends lost 1 base and 5 bases respectively, with 16 bases between them. The CDR3 length is 16 residues. The sample comes from a study of CD8+CD57+ T cells in acquired aplastic anemia. Investigators profiled TCR beta VDJ and CDR3 from genomic DNA template. MiXCR was run by TCRdb on the reads, yielding one entry per CDR3 protein. This sample has 150,000 to 200,000 distinct CDR3 sequences; around three fifths occur once, and the top ten carry about half. This clonotype originated in a human donor with severe aplastic anemia or a healthy control (not recorded which). Sequenced material: sorted CD4+, CD8+, or CD8+CD57+ T cells (not recorded which) from PBMCs. The gene calls are TRBV15 and TRBJ2-3; a possible D gene is TRBD1 (6 bases). The CDR3 DNA reads as TGTGCCACCAGCAGAGGGCCGGCCCCGGACAGAGATACGCAGTATTTT. Residues: CATSRGPAPDRDTQYF.